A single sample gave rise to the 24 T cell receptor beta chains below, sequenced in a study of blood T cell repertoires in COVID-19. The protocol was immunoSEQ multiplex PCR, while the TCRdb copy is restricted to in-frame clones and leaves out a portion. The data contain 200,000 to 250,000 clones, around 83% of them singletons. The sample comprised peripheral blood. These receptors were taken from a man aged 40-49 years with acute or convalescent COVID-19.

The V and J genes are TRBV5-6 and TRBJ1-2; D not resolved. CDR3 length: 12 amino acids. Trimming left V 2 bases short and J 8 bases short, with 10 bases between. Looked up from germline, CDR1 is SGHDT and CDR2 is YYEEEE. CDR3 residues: CASSFQDWGYTF. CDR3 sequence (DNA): TGTGCCAGCAGCTTTCAGGATTGGGGCTACACCTTC.

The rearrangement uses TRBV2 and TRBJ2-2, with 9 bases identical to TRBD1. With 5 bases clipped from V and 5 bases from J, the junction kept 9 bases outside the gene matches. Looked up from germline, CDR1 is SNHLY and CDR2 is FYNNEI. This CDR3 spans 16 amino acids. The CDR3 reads CASSLQQGARTGELFF. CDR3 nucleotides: TGTGCCAGCAGTCTACAACAGGGGGCTCGTACCGGGGAGCTGTTTTTT.

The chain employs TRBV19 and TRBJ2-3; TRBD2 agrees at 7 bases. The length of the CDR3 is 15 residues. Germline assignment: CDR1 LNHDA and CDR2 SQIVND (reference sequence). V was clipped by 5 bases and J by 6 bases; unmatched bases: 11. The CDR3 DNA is TGTGCCAGTAGTTCCTCAAGGGGAGGGACTGATACGCAGTATTTT. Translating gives CASSSSRGGTDTQYF.

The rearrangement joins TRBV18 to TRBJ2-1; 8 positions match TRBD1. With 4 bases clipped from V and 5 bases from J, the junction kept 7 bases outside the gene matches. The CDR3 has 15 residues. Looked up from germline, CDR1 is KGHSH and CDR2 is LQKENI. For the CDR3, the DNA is TGTGCCAGCTCACTGCCGGGACAGGTAGACAATGAGCAGTTCTTC. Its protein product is CASSLPGQVDNEQFF.

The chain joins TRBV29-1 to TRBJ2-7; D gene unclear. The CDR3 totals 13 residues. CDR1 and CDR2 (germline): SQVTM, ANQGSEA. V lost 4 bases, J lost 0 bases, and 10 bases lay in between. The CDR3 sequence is CSVVAHTSYEQYF. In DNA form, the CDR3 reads TGCAGCGTTGTGGCACATACCTCCTACGAGCAGTACTTC.

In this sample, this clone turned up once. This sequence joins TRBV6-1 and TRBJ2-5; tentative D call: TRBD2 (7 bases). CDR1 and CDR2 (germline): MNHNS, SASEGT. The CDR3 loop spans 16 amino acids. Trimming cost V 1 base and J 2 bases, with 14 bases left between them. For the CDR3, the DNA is TGTGCCAGCAGTGAAGAGGTGGGGGGGCCTCAAGAGACCCAGTACTTC. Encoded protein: CASSEEVGGPQETQYF.

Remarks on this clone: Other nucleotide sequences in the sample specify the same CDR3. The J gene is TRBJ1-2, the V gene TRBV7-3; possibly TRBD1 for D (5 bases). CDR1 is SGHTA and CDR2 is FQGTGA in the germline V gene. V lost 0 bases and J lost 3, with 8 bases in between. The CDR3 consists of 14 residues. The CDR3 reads CASSLTGGDYGYTF. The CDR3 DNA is TGTGCCAGCAGCTTAACGGGGGGAGACTATGGCTACACCTTC.

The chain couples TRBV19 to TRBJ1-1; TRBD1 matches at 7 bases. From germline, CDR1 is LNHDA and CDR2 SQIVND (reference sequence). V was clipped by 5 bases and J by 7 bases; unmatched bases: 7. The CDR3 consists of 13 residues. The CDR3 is CASSAQGDDEAFF. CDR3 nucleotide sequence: TGTGCCAGTAGTGCCCAGGGGGATGATGAAGCTTTCTTT.

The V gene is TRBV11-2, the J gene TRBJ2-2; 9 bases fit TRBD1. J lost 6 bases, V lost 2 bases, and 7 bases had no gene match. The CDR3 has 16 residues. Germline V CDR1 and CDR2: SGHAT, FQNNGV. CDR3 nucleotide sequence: TGTGCCAGCAGCTTAAACACAGGGGGCTATTCCGGGGAGCTGTTTTTT. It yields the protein CASSLNTGGYSGELFF.

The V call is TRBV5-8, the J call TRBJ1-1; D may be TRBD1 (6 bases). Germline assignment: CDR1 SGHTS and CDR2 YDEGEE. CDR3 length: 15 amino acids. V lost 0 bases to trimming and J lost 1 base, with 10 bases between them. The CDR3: CASSLVARGNTEAFF. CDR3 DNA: TGTGCCAGCAGCTTGGTTGCCAGGGGGAACACTGAAGCTTTCTTT.

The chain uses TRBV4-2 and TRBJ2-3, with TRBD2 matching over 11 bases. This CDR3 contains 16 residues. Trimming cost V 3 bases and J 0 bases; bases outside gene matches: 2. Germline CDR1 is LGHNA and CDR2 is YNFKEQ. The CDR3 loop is CASSQGLAESTDTQYF. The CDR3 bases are TGTGCCAGCAGCCAGGGACTAGCGGAGAGCACAGATACGCAGTATTTT.

CDR3 nucleotides: TGTGCCATCTCCCCAGGGACTAGCACAGATACGCAGTATTTT. Its translation is CAISPGTSTDTQYF. The V call is TRBV10-3, the J call TRBJ2-3; the D gene is possibly TRBD2 (6 bases). V gave up 8 bases and J gave up 0 bases, with 12 bases separating them. This CDR3 region has 14 residues. Looked up from germline, CDR1 is ENHRY and CDR2 is SYGVKD.

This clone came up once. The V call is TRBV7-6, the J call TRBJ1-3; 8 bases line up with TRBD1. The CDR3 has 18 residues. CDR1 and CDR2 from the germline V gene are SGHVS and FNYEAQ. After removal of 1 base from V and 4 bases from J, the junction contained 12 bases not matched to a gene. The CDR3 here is CASSLERPPRGPGNTIYF. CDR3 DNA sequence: TGTGCCAGCAGCTTAGAAAGACCGCCCAGGGGGCCGGGAAACACCATATATTTT. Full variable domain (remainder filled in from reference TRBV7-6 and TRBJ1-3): GAGVSQSPRYKVTKRGQDVALRCDPISGHVSLYWYRQALGQGPEFLTYFNYEAQQDKSGLPNDRFSAERPEGSISTLTIQRTEQRDSAMYRCASSLERPPRGPGNTIYFGEGSWLTVV.

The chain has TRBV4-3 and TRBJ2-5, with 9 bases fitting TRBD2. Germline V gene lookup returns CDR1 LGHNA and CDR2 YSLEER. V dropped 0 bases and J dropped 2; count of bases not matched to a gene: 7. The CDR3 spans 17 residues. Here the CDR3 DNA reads TGCGCCAGCAGCCAAGATCTAAGTAGCGGGGGACAAGAGACCCAGTACTTC. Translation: CASSQDLSSGGQETQYF.

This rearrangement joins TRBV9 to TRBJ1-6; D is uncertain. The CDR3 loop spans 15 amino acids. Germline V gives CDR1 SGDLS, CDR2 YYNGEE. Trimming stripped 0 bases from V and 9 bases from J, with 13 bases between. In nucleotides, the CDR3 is TGTGCCAGCAGCGTAGGTGGTCCCGGGAGTTCACCCCTCCACTTT. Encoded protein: CASSVGGPGSSPLHF.

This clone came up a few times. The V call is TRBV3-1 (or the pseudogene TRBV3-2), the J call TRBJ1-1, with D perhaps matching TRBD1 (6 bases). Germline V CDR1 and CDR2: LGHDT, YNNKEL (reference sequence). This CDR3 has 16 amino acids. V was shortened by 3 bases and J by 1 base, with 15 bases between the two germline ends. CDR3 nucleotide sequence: TGTGCCAGCAGCCAGGGTTTAACAGGGCAGAACACTGAAGCTTTCTTT. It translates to CASSQGLTGQNTEAFF.

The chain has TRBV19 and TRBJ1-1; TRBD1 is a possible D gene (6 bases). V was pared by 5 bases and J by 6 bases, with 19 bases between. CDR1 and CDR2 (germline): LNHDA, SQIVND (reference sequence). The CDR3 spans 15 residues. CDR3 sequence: CASSAAGQGWAEAFF. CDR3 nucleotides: TGTGCCAGTAGTGCCGCCGGGCAGGGGTGGGCTGAAGCTTTCTTT. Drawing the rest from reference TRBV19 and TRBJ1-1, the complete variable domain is DGGITQSPKYLFRKEGQNVTLSCEQNLNHDAMYWYRQDPGQGLRLIYYSQIVNDFQKGDIAEGYSVSREKKESFPLTVTSAQKNPTAFYLCASSAAGQGWAEAFFGQGTRLTVV.

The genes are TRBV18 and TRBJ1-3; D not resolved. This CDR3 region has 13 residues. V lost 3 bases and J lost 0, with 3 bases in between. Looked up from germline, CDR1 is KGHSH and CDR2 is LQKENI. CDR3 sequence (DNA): TGTGCCAGCTCACCTAACTCTGGAAACACCATATATTTT. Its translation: CASSPNSGNTIYF.

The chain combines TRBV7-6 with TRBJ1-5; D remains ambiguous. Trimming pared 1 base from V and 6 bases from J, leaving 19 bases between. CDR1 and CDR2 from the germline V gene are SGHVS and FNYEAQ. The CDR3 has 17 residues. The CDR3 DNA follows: TGTGCCAGCAGCTTAGTTTTAGGTATTCTAGAGGGTCAGCCCCAGCATTTT. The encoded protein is CASSLVLGILEGQPQHF.

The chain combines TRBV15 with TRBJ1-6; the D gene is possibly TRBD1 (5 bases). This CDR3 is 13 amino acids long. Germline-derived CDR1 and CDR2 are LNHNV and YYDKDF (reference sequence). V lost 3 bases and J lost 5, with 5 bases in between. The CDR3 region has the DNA TGTGCCACCAGCAGCAGGGATAATTCACCCCTCCACTTT. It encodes CATSSRDNSPLHF.

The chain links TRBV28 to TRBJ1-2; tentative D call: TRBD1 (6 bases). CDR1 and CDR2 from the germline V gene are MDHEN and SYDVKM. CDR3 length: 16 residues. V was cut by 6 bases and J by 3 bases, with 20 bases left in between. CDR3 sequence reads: CASSRGGQLVDYGYTF. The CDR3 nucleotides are TGTGCCAGCAGCCGAGGAGGACAGTTGGTTGACTATGGCTACACCTTC.

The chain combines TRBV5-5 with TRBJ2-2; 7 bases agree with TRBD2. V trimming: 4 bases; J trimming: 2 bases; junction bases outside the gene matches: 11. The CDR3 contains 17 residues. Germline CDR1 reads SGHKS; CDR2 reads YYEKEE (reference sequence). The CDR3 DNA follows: TGTGCCAGCAGCCGAGTTGGCGGGGGAGCTAACACCGGGGAGCTGTTTTTT. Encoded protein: CASSRVGGGANTGELFF. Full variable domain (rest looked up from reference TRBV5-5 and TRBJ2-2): DAGVTQSPTHLIKTRGQQVTLRCSPISGHKSVSWYQQVLGQGPQFIFQYYEKEERGRGNFPDRFSARQFPNYSSELNVNALLLGDSALYLCASSRVGGGANTGELFFGEGSRLTVL.

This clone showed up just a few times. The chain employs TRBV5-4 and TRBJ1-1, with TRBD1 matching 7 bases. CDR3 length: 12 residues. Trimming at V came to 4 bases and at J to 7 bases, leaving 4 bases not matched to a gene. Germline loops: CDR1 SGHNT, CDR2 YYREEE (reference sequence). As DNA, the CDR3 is TGTGCCAGCAGCCACAGGACAGGTGAAGCTTTCTTT. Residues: CASSHRTGEAFF.

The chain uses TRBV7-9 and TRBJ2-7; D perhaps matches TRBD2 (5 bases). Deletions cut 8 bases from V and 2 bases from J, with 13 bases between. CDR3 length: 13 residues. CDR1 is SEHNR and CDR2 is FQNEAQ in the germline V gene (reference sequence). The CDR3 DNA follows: TGTGCCAGCGGTCCCCTAGCTCCCTACGAGCAGTACTTC. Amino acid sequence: CASGPLAPYEQYF.